This T cell receptor beta chain was retrieved from a study of cytomegalovirus exposure and HLA in healthy donors. PCR employed 60 Vbeta and 13 Jbeta primers. The assay was immunoSEQ multiplex PCR, and TCRdb's table has in-frame clones only and misses some. This sample has 140,000 to 150,000 clones, with around 85% found just once. Germline V gene lookup returns CDR1 MGHRA and CDR2 YSYEKL. The CDR3 spans 17 residues. V lost 0 bases and J 0 bases, leaving 9 bases between the germline ends. Sequencing input: PBMCs. This TCR came from a woman in her thirties in good health and CMV-seronegative. The chain combines TRBV4-1 with TRBJ1-6; D remains unclear. Here the CDR3 DNA reads TGCGCCAGCAGCCAAGATTGGGCCGCCTCCTATAATTCACCCCTCCACTTT. Encoded protein: CASSQDWAASYNSPLHF.